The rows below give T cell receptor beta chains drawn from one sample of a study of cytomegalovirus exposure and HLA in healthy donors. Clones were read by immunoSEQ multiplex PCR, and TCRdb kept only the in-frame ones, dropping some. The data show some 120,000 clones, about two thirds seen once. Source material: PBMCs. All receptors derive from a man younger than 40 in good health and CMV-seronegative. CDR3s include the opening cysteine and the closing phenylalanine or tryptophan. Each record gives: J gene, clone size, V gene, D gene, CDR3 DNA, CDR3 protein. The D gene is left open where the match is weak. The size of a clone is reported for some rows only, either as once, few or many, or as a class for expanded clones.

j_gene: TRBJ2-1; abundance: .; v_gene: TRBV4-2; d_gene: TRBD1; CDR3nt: TGTGCCAGCAGCCAACCGGGACAGGGGAACAATGAGCAGTTCTTC; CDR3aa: CASSQPGQGNNEQFF
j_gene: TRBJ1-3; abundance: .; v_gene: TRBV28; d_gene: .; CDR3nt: TGTGCCAGCAGAACGACTGCTTCTGGAAACACCATATATTTT; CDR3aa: CASRTTASGNTIYF
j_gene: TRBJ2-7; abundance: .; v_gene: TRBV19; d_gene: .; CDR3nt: TGTGCCAGTAGCCGTGGGTCCGGGAGTATAAAGGACGAGCAGTACTTC; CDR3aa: CASSRGSGSIKDEQYF
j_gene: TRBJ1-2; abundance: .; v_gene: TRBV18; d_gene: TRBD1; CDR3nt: TGTGCCAGCTCAATGCAGGGGGGCGACTATGGCTACACCTTC; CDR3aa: CASSMQGGDYGYTF
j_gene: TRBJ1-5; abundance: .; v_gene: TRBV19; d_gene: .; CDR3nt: TGTGCCAGTAGTAAAGCCCCGGACAGCCTTGGCAATCAGCCCCAGCATTTT; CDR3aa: CASSKAPDSLGNQPQHF
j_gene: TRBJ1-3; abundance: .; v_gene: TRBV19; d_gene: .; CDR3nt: TGTGCCAGTAGTATGGGGGCGCTCGGAAACACCATATATTTT; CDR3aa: CASSMGALGNTIYF
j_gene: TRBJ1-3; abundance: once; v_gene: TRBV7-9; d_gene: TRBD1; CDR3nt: TGTGCCAGCAGCTCTCTACCGGGACAGGGACTCTCTGGAAACACCATATATTTT; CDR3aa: CASSSLPGQGLSGNTIYF
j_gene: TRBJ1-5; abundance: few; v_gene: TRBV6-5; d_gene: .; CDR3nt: TGTGCCAGCAGTTACCGTCAGGGTTTGCCCCAGCATTTT; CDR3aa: CASSYRQGLPQHF
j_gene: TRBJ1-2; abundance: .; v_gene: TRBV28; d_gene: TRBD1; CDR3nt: TGTGCCAGCAGTTTATCTGACAGGGGTTTCTCCTTC; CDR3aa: CASSLSDRGFSF
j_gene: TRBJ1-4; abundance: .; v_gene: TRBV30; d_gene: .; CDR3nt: TGTGCCTGGTTACGGTCCGGGACTAATGAAAAACTGTTTTTT; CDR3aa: CAWLRSGTNEKLFF
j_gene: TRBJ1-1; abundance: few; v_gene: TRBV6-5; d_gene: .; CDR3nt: TGTGCCAGCAGTTTCAGTTCAGGCGCAGCTTTCTTT; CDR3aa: CASSFSSGAAFF
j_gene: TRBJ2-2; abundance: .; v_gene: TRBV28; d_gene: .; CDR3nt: TGTGCCACCGCCTCGGAGGGGCGGGGCACCGGGGAGCTGTTTTTT; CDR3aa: CATASEGRGTGELFF
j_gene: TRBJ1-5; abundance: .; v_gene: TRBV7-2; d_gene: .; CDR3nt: TGTGCCAGCAGCCCAGGGCGTAATCAGCCCCAGCATTTT; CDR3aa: CASSPGRNQPQHF
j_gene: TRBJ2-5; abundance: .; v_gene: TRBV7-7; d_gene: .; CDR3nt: TGTGCCAGCAGCCCAAACCCCCGCGAAGAGACCCAGTACTTC; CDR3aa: CASSPNPREETQYF
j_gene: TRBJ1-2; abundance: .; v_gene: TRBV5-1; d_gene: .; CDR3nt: TGCGCCAGCAGCCTTAGTACAGGGTCAGGGGGCTACACCTTC; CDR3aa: CASSLSTGSGGYTF
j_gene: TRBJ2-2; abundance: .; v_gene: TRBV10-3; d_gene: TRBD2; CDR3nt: TGTGCCATCAGTGATGTACCGGGGGGGCAGGCCGGGGAGCTGTTTTTT; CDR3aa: CAISDVPGGQAGELFF
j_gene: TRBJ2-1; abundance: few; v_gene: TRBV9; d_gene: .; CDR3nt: TGTGCCAGCAGCGACACCAATGAGCAGTTCTTC; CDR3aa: CASSDTNEQFF
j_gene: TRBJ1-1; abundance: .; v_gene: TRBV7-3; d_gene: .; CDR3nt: TGTGCCAGCAGCTTATTTCACGGGGGAGGTACTGAAGCTTTCTTT; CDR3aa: CASSLFHGGGTEAFF
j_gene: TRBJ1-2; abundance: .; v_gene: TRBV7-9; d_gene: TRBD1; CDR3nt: TGTGCCAGCCGGGACAGGCGTAACTATGGCTACACCTTC; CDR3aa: CASRDRRNYGYTF
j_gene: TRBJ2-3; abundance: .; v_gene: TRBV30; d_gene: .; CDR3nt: TGTGCCTGGACGGGGGATCTTGCAGATACGCAGTATTTT; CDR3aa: CAWTGDLADTQYF
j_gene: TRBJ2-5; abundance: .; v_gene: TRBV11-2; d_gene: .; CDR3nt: TGTGCCAGCAGCTTAGAGGAGGGAAGGTACCAAGAGACCCAGTACTTC; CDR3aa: CASSLEEGRYQETQYF
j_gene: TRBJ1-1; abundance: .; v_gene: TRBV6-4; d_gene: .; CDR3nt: TGTGCCAGCAGGGAAGGGGGGAACACTGAAGCTTTCTTT; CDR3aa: CASREGGNTEAFF
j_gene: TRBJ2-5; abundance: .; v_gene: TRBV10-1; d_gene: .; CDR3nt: TGCGCCAGCAGCCCTCGGCAGGGGAGGGGAGAGACCCAGTACTTC; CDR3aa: CASSPRQGRGETQYF
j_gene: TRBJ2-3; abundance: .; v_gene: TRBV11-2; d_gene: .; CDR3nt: TGTGCCAGCAGCTTCTCGGCAGATACGCAGTATTTT; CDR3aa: CASSFSADTQYF
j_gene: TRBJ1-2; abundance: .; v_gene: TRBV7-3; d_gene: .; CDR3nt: TGTGCCAGCAGCTTAATAGTACAGGGCCAGTCCCGATGGGATGGCTACACCTTC; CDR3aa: CASSLIVQGQSRWDGYTF
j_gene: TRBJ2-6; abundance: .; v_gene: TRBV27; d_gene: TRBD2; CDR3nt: TGTGCCAGCAGACATAAAGCGGGGGGCTCTGGGGCCAACGTCCTGACTTTC; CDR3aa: CASRHKAGGSGANVLTF
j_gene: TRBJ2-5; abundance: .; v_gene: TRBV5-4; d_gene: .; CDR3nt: TGTGCCAGCAGCTTTATTGCAGGAACACGGGGACAAGAGACCCAGTACTTC; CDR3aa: CASSFIAGTRGQETQYF
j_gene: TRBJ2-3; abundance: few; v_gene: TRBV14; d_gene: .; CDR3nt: TGTGCCAGCAGCCAAACGGTACCCTTCACAGATACGCAGTATTTT; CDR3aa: CASSQTVPFTDTQYF
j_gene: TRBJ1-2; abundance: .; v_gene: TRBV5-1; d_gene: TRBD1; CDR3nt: TGCGCCAGCAGCCCCGGGACAGGCGTCCGGTATGGCTACACCTTC; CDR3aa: CASSPGTGVRYGYTF
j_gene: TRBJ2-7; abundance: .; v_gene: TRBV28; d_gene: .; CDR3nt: TGTGCCAGCAGTCCCGGGATTCCCTACGAGCAGTACTTC; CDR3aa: CASSPGIPYEQYF
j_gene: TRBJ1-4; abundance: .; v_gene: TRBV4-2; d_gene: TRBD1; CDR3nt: TGTGCCAGCAGCCAAGGTGACAGGGATGATGAAAAACTGTTTTTT; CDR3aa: CASSQGDRDDEKLFF
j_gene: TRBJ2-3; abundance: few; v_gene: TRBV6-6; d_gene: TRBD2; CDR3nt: TGTGCCAGCAGAGCTCGGCGGGGGGCCTCCACAGATACGCAGTATTTT; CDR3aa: CASRARRGASTDTQYF
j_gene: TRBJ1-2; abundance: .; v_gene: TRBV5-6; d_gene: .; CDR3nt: TGTGCCAGCAGCTCGGGGGACGGCTATGGCTACACCTTC; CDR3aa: CASSSGDGYGYTF
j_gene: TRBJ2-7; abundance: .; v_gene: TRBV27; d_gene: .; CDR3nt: TGTGCCAGCAGTTTAATTGGCCTTCGGGACTCCGAGCAGTACTTC; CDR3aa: CASSLIGLRDSEQYF
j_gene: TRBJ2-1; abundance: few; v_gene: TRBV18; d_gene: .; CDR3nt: TGTGCCAGCTCACCGGCAGGCCGATACAATGAGCAGTTCTTC; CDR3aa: CASSPAGRYNEQFF
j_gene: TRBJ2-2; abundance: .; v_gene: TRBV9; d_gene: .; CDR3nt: TGTGCCAGCAGACCCCGCCCAGATTCTGCCGGGGAGCTGTTTTTT; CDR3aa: CASRPRPDSAGELFF
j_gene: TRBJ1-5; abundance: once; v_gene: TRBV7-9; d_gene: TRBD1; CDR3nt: TGTTCCAGCACAACAGGGGGTACGAATCAGCCCCAGCATTTT; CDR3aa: CSSTTGGTNQPQHF
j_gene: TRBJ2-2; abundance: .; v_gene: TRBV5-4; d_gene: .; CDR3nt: TGTGCCAGCAGCTTGCCGGGGGGCCCCACCGGGGAGCTGTTTTTT; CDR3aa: CASSLPGGPTGELFF
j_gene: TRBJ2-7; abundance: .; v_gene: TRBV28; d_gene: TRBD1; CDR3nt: TGTGCCAGCACCCCAGCCGGGACAGGGCCCTACGAGCAGTACTTC; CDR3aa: CASTPAGTGPYEQYF
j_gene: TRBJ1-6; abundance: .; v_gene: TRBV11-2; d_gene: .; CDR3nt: TGTGCCAGCAGCCTAGGACGGGGTAGGAGTTCACCCCTCCACTTT; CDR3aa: CASSLGRGRSSPLHF
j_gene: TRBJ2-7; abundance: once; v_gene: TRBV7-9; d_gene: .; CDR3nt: TGTTCCAGCAAATTGGACAACAACGAGCAGTACTTC; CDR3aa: CSSKLDNNEQYF
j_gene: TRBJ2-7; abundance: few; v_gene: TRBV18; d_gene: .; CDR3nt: TGTGCCAGCTCATGGACAGGAGGGTCCTACGAGCAGTACTTC; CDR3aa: CASSWTGGSYEQYF
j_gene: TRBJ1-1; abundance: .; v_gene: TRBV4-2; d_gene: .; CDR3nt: TGTGCCAGCAGCCAATGGGAGACACCCGCAGCTTTCTTT; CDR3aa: CASSQWETPAAFF
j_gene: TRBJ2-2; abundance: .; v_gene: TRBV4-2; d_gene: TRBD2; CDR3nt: TGTGCCAGCAGTCTAGGGACCGGGGGGGGGCACACCGGGGAGCTGTTTTTT; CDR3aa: CASSLGTGGGHTGELFF
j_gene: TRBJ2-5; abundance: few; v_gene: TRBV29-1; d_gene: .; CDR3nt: TGCAGCGTCGTCCAAGAGACCCAGTACTTC; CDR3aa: CSVVQETQYF
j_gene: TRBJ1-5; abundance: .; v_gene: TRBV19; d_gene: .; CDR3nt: TGTGCCAGTAGGGAACAGGGTAAGGGCAATCAGCCCCAGCATTTT; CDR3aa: CASREQGKGNQPQHF
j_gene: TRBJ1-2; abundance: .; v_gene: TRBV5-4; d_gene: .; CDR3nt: TGTGCCAGCAGCTTGAGGGAAGGGGGAGGCTACACCTTC; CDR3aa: CASSLREGGGYTF
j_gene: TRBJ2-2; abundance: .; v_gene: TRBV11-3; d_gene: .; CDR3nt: TGTGCCAGCAGCCCGAGGACAGACACCGGGGAGCTGTTTTTT; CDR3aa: CASSPRTDTGELFF
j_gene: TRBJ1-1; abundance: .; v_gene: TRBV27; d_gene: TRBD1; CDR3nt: TGTGCCAGCAGACCTACAGGGACAGGGAAGACTGAAGCTTTCTTT; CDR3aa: CASRPTGTGKTEAFF
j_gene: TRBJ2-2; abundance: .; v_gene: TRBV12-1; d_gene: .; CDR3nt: TGTGCCAGCAGCTCAGGGACAGGGAACGGGGAGCTGTTTTTT; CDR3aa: CASSSGTGNGELFF